This TCR beta chain was captured in a study of blood T cell repertoires in COVID-19 (dated by TCRdb to 2020 to 2022). Study-level background: Samples from collaborators originated in the United States, Italy and Spain and spanned both the acute and convalescent phases of COVID-19. The prospective study material was composed of cDNA or gDNA derived from T cells, B-cell-depleted T cells, or PBMCs. Deeply sampled blood TCRbeta repertoires from subjects exposed to, actively infected with, or recovered from COVID-19 were included in the dataset. The repertoires were released in a freely available public database meant as a resource for research on the immune response to SARS-CoV-2. Samples came from the ongoing ImmuneRACE study (first 160 participants) plus 1,254 subjects from 6 global collaborators. Sample metadata almost always included a de-identified subject ID, COVID-19 status, age in years and sex. HLA class I and class II types, where available, came from metadata supplied by the sample provider rather than from assay-based typing.

TCRbeta CDR3 regions were amplified from genomic DNA by means of the immunoSEQ Assay, a bias-controlled multiplex PCR. In the source study's methods: Within the assay, amplification of reference gene primers was used to estimate how many nucleated cells each sample contained. To quantify the absolute abundance of each unique TCRbeta CDR3 rearrangement, sequence reads were collapsed and filtered. Productive Simpson clonality was computed per sample as the square root of Simpson's diversity index over productive rearrangements. The immuneACCESS repertoire file appears here via TCRdb, limited to in-frame rearrangements. These files lack a portion of the clones; in checked studies, under half of the deficit traces to unresolved V genes, and the cause of the others is not known. D and trimming come from the DNA, and the V and J calls and clone size come from that table. The sample records approximately 77,000 clones, around 80% of which are singletons. 15% to 20% of the sample is taken by the ten largest.

As regards this clone: The specificity of this receptor is unknown. No base qualities exist here, and no much larger clone lies one base off it.

Summary of the overall study and its limitations: How much clinical and demographic metadata was included differed by source and by participant, and the metadata was provided uncurated.

Whole blood was collected in K2EDTA tubes by collaborating institutions according to the institutions' own protocols. For TCRbeta analysis, collaborators shipped samples in one of three forms: frozen whole blood, isolated PBMCs, or DNA extracted from either of those sample types. The sample taken for sequencing was peripheral blood. The TCR sequence derives from a woman aged 55-69 years with acute or convalescent COVID-19.

The DNA sequence is as follows: TGTGCCAGCAGGAGGGACAGGAGGTTAGAAAAACTGTTTTTT. This translates into CASRRDRRLEKLFF. The sequence is built from TRBV6-5 and TRBJ1-4; 8 bases in the junction line up with TRBD1. Reading from cysteine to phenylalanine, the CDR3 counts 14 amino acids. CDR3 DNA only is kept here, 42 bases in frame from base 1. The germline V gene specifies MNHEY as CDR1 and SVGAGI as CDR2. V and J are trimmed by 6 bases and 8 bases, and the gene matches miss 8 bases of the junction.